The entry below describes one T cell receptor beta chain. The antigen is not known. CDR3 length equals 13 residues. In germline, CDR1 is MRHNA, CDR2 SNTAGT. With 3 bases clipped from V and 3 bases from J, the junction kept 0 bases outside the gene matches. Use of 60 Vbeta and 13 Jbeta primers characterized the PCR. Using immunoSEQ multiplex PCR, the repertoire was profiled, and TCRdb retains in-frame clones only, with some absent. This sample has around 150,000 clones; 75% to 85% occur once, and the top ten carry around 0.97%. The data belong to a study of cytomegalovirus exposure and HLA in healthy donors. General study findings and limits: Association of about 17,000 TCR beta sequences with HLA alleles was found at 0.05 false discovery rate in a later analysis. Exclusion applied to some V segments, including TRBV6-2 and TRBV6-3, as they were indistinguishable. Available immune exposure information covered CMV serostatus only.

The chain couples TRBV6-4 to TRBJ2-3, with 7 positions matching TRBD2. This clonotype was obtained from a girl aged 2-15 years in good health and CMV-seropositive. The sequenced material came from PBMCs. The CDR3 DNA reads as TGTGCCAGCAGTGAGCGGGAGACAGATACGCAGTATTTT. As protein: CASSERETDTQYF.